These 11 T cell receptor beta chains came from one sample sequenced in a study of T-cell memory formation after mild COVID-19. TCRdb reprocessed the 5' RACE reads via MiXCR and lists one record per CDR3 protein. Here the sample spans hundreds of thousands of distinct CDR3 sequences, 20% to 25% being singletons. Sequenced material: PBMCs or a T cell subset sorted from them (not recorded which). These receptor sequences come from an adult woman who had mild COVID-19 (a few samples of this study predate the infection). Cell type and time point are not known.

This clonotype turned up a few times. The chain combines TRBV7-8 with TRBJ2-7; D remains ambiguous. The germline CDR1 and CDR2 sequences are SGHVS and FQNEAQ. The CDR3 spans 15 residues. The V end was cut by 3 bases, the J end by 2 bases, with 14 bases between. The CDR3 sequence: CASSFISRSPYEQYF. CDR3 in DNA: TGTGCCAGCAGCTTTATCTCGCGGAGCCCCTACGAGCAGTACTTC.

This clonotype turned up a few times. The rearrangement links TRBV4-2 to TRBJ2-4; possible D gene TRBD2, 6 bases. The CDR3 spans 15 residues. Germline V gene sequence: CDR1 LGHNA, CDR2 YNFKEQ. Trimming pared 0 bases from V and 1 base from J, leaving 7 bases between. The CDR3 bases are TGTGCCAGCAGCCAAGAACTAGCTGCCAAAAACATTCAGTACTTC. It encodes CASSQELAAKNIQYF.

This clonotype has more than one count but fewer than ten. The V gene is TRBV3-1, the J gene TRBJ1-1, with D possibly TRBD1 on 5 matching bases. CDR1 is LGHDT and CDR2 is YNNKEL in the germline V gene (reference sequence). V lost 5 bases and J lost 2, with 15 bases in between. The length of the CDR3 is 15 residues. As DNA, the CDR3 is TGTGCCAGCAGCTTTGGCGGGCAGGGCAACACTGAAGCTTTCTTT. This translates into CASSFGGQGNTEAFF.

In this sample, this clonotype turned up a few times. The chain has TRBV7-9 and TRBJ2-1, with D hard to call. Germline V CDR1 and CDR2: SEHNR, FQNEAQ (reference sequence). The CDR3 length is 16 residues. Trimming left V 3 bases short and J 8 bases short, with 20 bases between. The CDR3 DNA reads as TGTGCCAGCAGCTTCCACGTCGGAGCGTGGGCTTATGAGCAGTTCTTC. Translating gives CASSFHVGAWAYEQFF.

This clonotype was seen a few times. The chain uses TRBV5-5 and TRBJ2-1, with TRBD1 identical over 7 bases. This CDR3 has 15 amino acids. Trimming cost V 4 bases and J 6 bases; bases outside gene matches: 10. CDR1 SGHKS and CDR2 YYEKEE come from the germline V gene (reference sequence). This CDR3 is CASSPSGGVGNEQFF. The CDR3 coding sequence is TGTGCCAGCAGCCCCTCAGGGGGAGTGGGCAATGAGCAGTTCTTC.

A few counts support this clonotype. J is TRBJ2-7 and V is TRBV7-2; D uncertain. Germline V gene lookup returns CDR1 SGHTA and CDR2 FQGNSA. Trimming pared 1 base from V and 13 bases from J, leaving 11 bases between. The CDR3 is 11 amino acids. This CDR3 reads CASSLGRLYYF. DNA for the CDR3: TGTGCCAGCAGCTTAGGACGGCTGTACTACTTC.

This clonotype was observed a handful of times. The V and J genes are TRBV12-3 or TRBV12-4 and TRBJ1-2, with a possible D match to TRBD1 (5 bases). This CDR3 spans 16 amino acids. V lost 5 bases and J 5 bases, leaving 21 bases between the germline ends. The CDR3 here is CASSLWGTAAEYGYTF. In DNA form, the CDR3 reads TGTGCCAGCAGTCTATGGGGGACTGCGGCGGAGTATGGCTACACCTTC.

Comment on this clonotype: A junction end diverges from the germline sequence, so it may reflect a read error. The rearrangement links TRBV4-2 to TRBJ2-5; D is possibly TRBD1 (6 bases). There are 15 residues in the CDR3. Germline CDR1 reads LGHNA; CDR2 reads YNFKEQ. CDR3 bases: TGTGCCAGCAGCCAAGAGAGTAGGGGGTTAGAGGCCCAGTACTTC. Protein product: CASSQESRGLEAQYF.

The table lists this clonotype with a few counts. This chain links TRBV20-1 with TRBJ2-7; no reliable D call. CDR3 size: 12 residues. The germline V gene has CDR1 DFQATT and CDR2 SNEGSKA (reference sequence). The germline V and J ends were trimmed by 0 bases and 5 bases, with 8 bases remaining between them. CDR3 nucleotide sequence: TGCAGTGCTAGAGATCTTAGCAACGAGCAGTACTTC. Its translation is CSARDLSNEQYF.

This clonotype was observed a handful of times. The genes are TRBV7-9 and TRBJ2-7; D possibly matches TRBD1 or TRBD2 (5 bases each). Trimming pared 6 bases from V and 7 bases from J, leaving 13 bases between. In germline, CDR1 is SEHNR, CDR2 FQNEAQ (reference sequence). The CDR3 is made up of 12 amino acids. The chain's CDR3 is CASSGRGVEQYF. DNA of the CDR3: TGTGCCAGCAGTGGCCGAGGGGTGGAGCAGTACTTC.

The J gene is TRBJ2-5, the V gene TRBV2; 8 bases line up with TRBD1. V trimming: 3 bases; J trimming: 2 bases; junction bases outside the gene matches: 5. Germline V gene sequence: CDR1 SNHLY, CDR2 FYNNEI. The CDR3 has 15 amino acids. The CDR3: CASSEDRVIQETQYF. CDR3 nucleotides: TGTGCCAGCAGTGAGGACAGGGTGATACAAGAGACCCAGTACTTC.